This T cell receptor beta chain was identified during a study of control samples from healthy donors and cancer patients. Trimming left V 2 bases short and J 2 bases short, with 11 bases between. This CDR3 has 15 amino acids. Germline lookup yields CDR1 SNHLY and CDR2 FYNNEI. Generated by immunoSEQ multiplex PCR, the TCRdb table keeps only in-frame clones and is missing some. Of 160,000 or so clones listed, 93% are singletons. The sample comprised blood. This chain connects TRBV2 to TRBJ2-3; perhaps TRBD1 as D (5 bases). The TCR sequence derives from a man between 50 and 59 years old in good health. CDR3 nucleotide sequence: TGTGCCAGCAGTGAAAGAGCAGGGCCCACAGATACGCAGTATTTT. Its translation is CASSERAGPTDTQYF.